This is a list of T cell receptor beta chains from one sample in a study of blood T cell repertoires in COVID-19. Method: immunoSEQ multiplex PCR; TCRdb's copy keeps in-frame clones and lacks some. The table shows 40,000 or so clones, with roughly 85% occurring only once. What was sequenced was peripheral blood. The receptors come from a human donor in a cohort sampled during active COVID-19. CDR3s include the opening cysteine and the closing phenylalanine or tryptophan. The D gene is left open where the match is weak. Clone size appears in some rows only: once, few, many, or a class for an expanded clone.

>TRBV4-1|TRBJ2-7|TRBD2|.
TGCGCCAGCAGCCAAGATGCGGGGGTCGGATACGAGCAGTACTTC
CASSQDAGVGYEQYF
>TRBV6-1|TRBJ2-1|.|.
TGTGCCAGCAGTGAAGGAGGTGAGCAGTTCTTC
CASSEGGEQFF
>TRBV6-5|TRBJ1-2|.|once
TGTGCCAGCAGTTACGGAGGGTCTCGCATGGGCTACACCTTC
CASSYGGSRMGYTF
>TRBV12-3/TRBV12-4|TRBJ1-5|.|.
TGTGCCAGCAGTCGGAGCAATCAGTCCCAGCATTTT
CASSRSNQSQHF
>TRBV11-2|TRBJ1-1|TRBD1|.
TGTGCCAGCAGCTTAGGAGACAGGGATGGGGCTTTCTTT
CASSLGDRDGAFF
>TRBV6-5|TRBJ2-7|TRBD1|.
TGTGCCAGCACTCCGGACAGGTCCTACGAGCAGTACTTC
CASTPDRSYEQYF
>TRBV19|TRBJ2-7|TRBD2|medium-sized
TGTGCCAGTAGTACGAGGATAGCGGGAGGTTCCTCCTACGAGCAGTACTTC
CASSTRIAGGSSYEQYF
>TRBV28|TRBJ1-2|.|once
TGTGCCAGCAGTGAGGGCTATGGCTACACCTTC
CASSEGYGYTF
>TRBV14|TRBJ2-7|TRBD2|.
TGTGCCAGCAGCCCGGGAGGGGGGCCTTACGAGCAGTACTTC
CASSPGGGPYEQYF
>TRBV9|TRBJ2-3|TRBD2|.
TGTGCCAGCAGCATGGGCCGGACTAGCGGGGGTACGCAGTATTTT
CASSMGRTSGGTQYF
>TRBV2|TRBJ2-5|.|once
TGTGCCAGCAACGGCCCGGGACAAGAGACCCAGTACTTC
CASNGPGQETQYF
>TRBV5-4|TRBJ2-3|.|.
TGTGCCAGCAGCTTGGGGGGGCGGAAAACAGATACGCAGTATTTT
CASSLGGRKTDTQYF
>TRBV4-3|TRBJ2-2|.|.
TGCGCCAGCAGCCAAGGGTCCAGCGGGGAGCTGTTTTTT
CASSQGSSGELFF
>TRBV3-1/TRBV3-2|TRBJ2-7|.|.
TGTGCCAGCAGCTCCGGAGGGGAGGTCAGCGACGAGCAGTACTTC
CASSSGGEVSDEQYF
>TRBV19|TRBJ2-7|TRBD2|.
TGTGCCAGTAGTATGAGGCGGGGGGGAGCCTACGAGCAGTACTTC
CASSMRRGGAYEQYF
>TRBV9|TRBJ2-1|.|.
TGTGCCAGCAGCGGAACTAGCTATCTCAATGAGCAGTTCTTC
CASSGTSYLNEQFF
>TRBV5-4|TRBJ2-3|TRBD2|once
TGTGCCAGCAGCCTCTCCCCTTTAGGACTAGCGGGGGGAACAGATACGCAGTATTTT
CASSLSPLGLAGGTDTQYF
>TRBV29-1|TRBJ1-2|.|.
TGCAGCGTCGACGGGACTGAGTATGGCTACACCTTC
CSVDGTEYGYTF
>TRBV2|TRBJ2-1|.|.
TGTGCCAGCGGGACACCAAACAATGAGCAGTTCTTC
CASGTPNNEQFF
>TRBV5-1|TRBJ2-2|TRBD1|.
TGCGCCAGCACCGGGACAGGCAACACCGGGGAGCTGTTTTTT
CASTGTGNTGELFF
>TRBV25-1|TRBJ1-2|.|.
TGTGCCAGCAGTGACGGGGGGGCTAACTATGGCTACACCTTC
CASSDGGANYGYTF
>TRBV20-1|TRBJ1-2|.|once
TGCAGTGCTAGTGACGGGAGCTATGGCTACACCTTC
CSASDGSYGYTF
>TRBV19|TRBJ1-5|.|.
TGTGCCAGTAGTATTTTGGGGGCCGGGGGCAATCAGCCCCAGCATTTT
CASSILGAGGNQPQHF
>TRBV5-1|TRBJ1-4|.|.
TGCGCCAGCAGCTCCGGACAACCCACAACTAATGAAAAACTGTTTTTT
CASSSGQPTTNEKLFF
>TRBV5-1|TRBJ1-6|TRBD1|.
TGCGCCAGCAGCTTGGGCCCGGGACAGTATAATTCACCCCTCCACTTT
CASSLGPGQYNSPLHF
>TRBV10-1|TRBJ2-7|TRBD1|.
TGCGCCAGCAGTCCGGGACAGGGGCGTTACGAGCAGTACTTC
CASSPGQGRYEQYF
>TRBV14|TRBJ1-4|.|.
TGTGCCAGCAGCCGAACAGGGACAACTAATGAAAAACTGTTTTTT
CASSRTGTTNEKLFF
>TRBV5-6|TRBJ1-2|TRBD1|.
TGTGCCAGCAGCTTGGTTTCAGGGGGAGAAGCTAACTATGGCTACACCTTC
CASSLVSGGEANYGYTF
>TRBV11-1|TRBJ1-4|TRBD1|.
TGTGCCAGCAGCTTATTGGGACAGGGGAATGAAAAACTGTTTTTT
CASSLLGQGNEKLFF
>TRBV27|TRBJ2-1|TRBD2|.
TGTGCCAGCAGTTCCTGGGGGGGGTACAATGAGCAGTTCTTC
CASSSWGGYNEQFF
>TRBV5-1|TRBJ2-2|.|.
TGCGCCAGCAGCTTGTCACTCGAGCCGAACACCGGGGAGCTGTTTTTT
CASSLSLEPNTGELFF
>TRBV24-1|TRBJ1-1|.|once
TGTGCCACCAGTGTCTACAGCGACACAGGACCCCCAGGGAACACTGAAGCTTTCTTT
CATSVYSDTGPPGNTEAFF
>TRBV6-2/TRBV6-3|TRBJ1-1|TRBD1|.
TGTGCCAGCAGCCCCACAGGGGGCGCGATGAACACTGAAGCTTTCTTT
CASSPTGGAMNTEAFF
>TRBV11-3|TRBJ2-3|TRBD2|.
TGTGCCAGCAGCTCGGGGGGTAGCACAGATACGCAGTATTTT
CASSSGGSTDTQYF
>TRBV6-5|TRBJ2-7|.|.
TGTGCCAGCAGTTACTTAAGGGGCTACGAGCAGTACTTC
CASSYLRGYEQYF
>TRBV3-1/TRBV3-2|TRBJ2-5|.|.
TGTGCCAGCAGCCAAGGTCTATTAGAGACCCAGTACTTC
CASSQGLLETQYF
>TRBV12-3/TRBV12-4|TRBJ1-2|.|.
TGTGCCAGCAGTCCCGACGGGTACTATGGCTACACCTTC
CASSPDGYYGYTF
>TRBV2|TRBJ2-7|.|.
TGTGCCAGCAGTGGGGGCACACTCTCCTACGAGCAGTACTTC
CASSGGTLSYEQYF
>TRBV7-9|TRBJ2-1|.|.
TGTGCCAGCAGCTTAATTGCCGGGGGAAGGCAGTTCTTC
CASSLIAGGRQFF
>TRBV11-2|TRBJ1-1|.|few
TGTGCCAGCAGCTCCCAAATTGGGGGGGTAGGGACTGAAGCTTTCTTT
CASSSQIGGVGTEAFF